Each of the 23 T cell receptor beta chains below was sequenced from the same sample in a study of blood T cell repertoires in COVID-19. Clones were read by immunoSEQ multiplex PCR, and TCRdb kept only the in-frame ones, dropping some. This sample yields 200,000 to 250,000 clones, of which around 84% are seen a single time; approximately 5.1% belongs to the top ten. Sequenced sample: peripheral blood. The receptors derive from a woman aged 55-75 years who had recovered from COVID-19.

The count of this clone is one. The chain is built from TRBV24-1 and TRBJ2-1; D perhaps matches TRBD2 (6 bases). Per germline, CDR1 KGHDR and CDR2 SFDVKD. The CDR3 loop spans 13 amino acids. Deletions cut 11 bases from V and 7 bases from J, with 17 bases between. CDR3 DNA: TGTGCCAACGGGGGACCCGCCGGGAATGAGCAGTTCTTC. Amino acid sequence: CANGGPAGNEQFF.

The CDR3 DNA follows: TGCAGCGTTGGACAGGGGTTCTACGAGCAGTACTTC. This codes for CSVGQGFYEQYF. The chain recombines TRBV29-1 with TRBJ2-7; 8 bases are shared with TRBD1. Germline CDR1 SQVTM, CDR2 ANQGSEA. The J segment lost 3 bases and the V segment lost 4 bases, leaving 2 bases of the junction unmatched. The CDR3 extends over 12 amino acids.

A few counts support this clone. The chain carries TRBV6-6 and TRBJ2-7; no firm D call. Germline V gives CDR1 MNHNY, CDR2 SVGAGI (reference sequence). The CDR3 runs 16 residues. V lost 2 bases to trimming and J lost 3 bases, with 17 bases between them. CDR3 loop: CASSYTQGRGGYEQYF. CDR3 DNA: TGTGCCAGCAGTTACACACAAGGCCGTGGCGGCTACGAGCAGTACTTC.

V and J are TRBV27 and TRBJ1-2, with D uncertain. The germline gives CDR1 MNHEY, CDR2 SMNVEV (reference sequence). The germline V and J ends were trimmed by 1 base and 2 bases, with 20 bases remaining between them. The CDR3 covers 18 residues. CDR3 loop: CASSLFALEGGMNYGYTF. The CDR3 DNA sequence: TGTGCCAGCAGTTTATTCGCATTGGAGGGAGGAATGAACTATGGCTACACCTTC.

The rearrangement uses TRBV3-1 (or the pseudogene TRBV3-2) and TRBJ1-2; D may be TRBD1 (6 bases). Per germline, CDR1 LGHDT and CDR2 YNNKEL (reference sequence). Trimming took off 4 bases at V and 5 bases at J, with 11 bases between the two ends. There are 13 residues in the CDR3. CDR3 protein: CASSPQGRYGYTF. The CDR3 nucleotides are TGTGCCAGCAGCCCACAGGGAAGATATGGCTACACCTTC.

The gene calls are TRBV11-2 and TRBJ2-7; D is unresolved. The germline gives CDR1 SGHAT, CDR2 FQNNGV. The CDR3 extends over 14 amino acids. The V end was cut by 0 bases, the J end by 0 bases, with 6 bases between. CDR3 sequence: CASSLEASSYEQYF. The CDR3 DNA reads as TGTGCCAGCAGCTTAGAGGCCAGCTCCTACGAGCAGTACTTC.

V is TRBV5-4 and J is TRBJ1-1, with D possibly matching TRBD1 (5 bases). V dropped 5 bases and J dropped 2 bases, with 13 bases sitting between them. CDR3 size: 14 residues. CDR1 and CDR2 (germline): SGHNT, YYREEE (reference sequence). Here the CDR3 reads CASSYNQGNTEAFF. The CDR3 nucleotides are TGTGCCAGCAGTTATAATCAGGGTAACACTGAAGCTTTCTTT.

The V and J genes are TRBV5-6 and TRBJ2-5, with 11 bases aligning to TRBD2. The CDR3 has 16 amino acids. Germline CDR1 and CDR2: SGHDT and YYEEEE. With 3 bases clipped from V and 4 bases from J, the junction kept 8 bases outside the gene matches. CDR3 residues: CASSSTSTSGGETQYF. The CDR3 nucleotides read TGTGCCAGCAGCTCGACATCAACTAGCGGGGGAGAGACCCAGTACTTC.

The genes are TRBV30 and TRBJ1-5; D possibly corresponds to TRBD1 (5 bases). CDR1 is GTSNPN, CDR2 SVGIG, per germline (reference sequence). Trimming stripped 2 bases from V and 2 bases from J, with 13 bases between. This CDR3 has 15 amino acids. The CDR3 sequence: CAWSRGEWRNQPQHF. CDR3 nucleotides: TGTGCCTGGAGTCGGGGGGAGTGGCGCAATCAGCCCCAGCATTTT.

The chain uses TRBV5-6 and TRBJ2-7, with D tentatively TRBD2 (6 bases). Germline CDR1 SGHDT, CDR2 YYEEEE. V lost 2 bases to trimming and J lost 4 bases, with 16 bases between them. The CDR3 length is 15 residues. CDR3 protein: CASSFFGVGTYEQYF. The DNA for the CDR3 is TGTGCCAGCAGCTTTTTTGGGGTCGGGACTTACGAGCAGTACTTC.

The chain uses TRBV11-2 and TRBJ1-3, with 8 bases matching TRBD1. Germline values: CDR1 SGHAT, CDR2 FQNNGV. With V trimmed by 4 bases and J by 2 bases, 16 bases remained unmatched. This CDR3 is 19 amino acids long. The CDR3 coding sequence is TGTGCCAGCAGCTCCCTTAAGTTCTCCTGGGGACAGGCTGGAAACACCATATATTTT. Translated: CASSSLKFSWGQAGNTIYF.

The chain has TRBV19 and TRBJ2-7; the D is unclear. Germline CDR1 LNHDA, CDR2 SQIVND (reference sequence). V was trimmed by 3 bases and J by 5 bases, leaving 11 bases between them. The CDR3 extends over 13 amino acids. CDR3 sequence: CASSIGWKDEQYF. CDR3 nucleotides: TGTGCCAGTAGTATCGGGTGGAAGGACGAGCAGTACTTC.

This chain links TRBV6-5 with TRBJ1-6; a weak D match, TRBD1 (6 bases). Trimming cost V 6 bases and J 10 bases, with 19 bases left between them. The CDR3 loop spans 15 amino acids. Per germline, CDR1 MNHEY and CDR2 SVGAGI. Here the CDR3 reads CASSLGGGAWSPLHF. The CDR3 DNA sequence: TGTGCCAGCAGCTTAGGGGGGGGCGCTTGGTCACCCCTCCACTTT.

The chain carries TRBV6-2 or TRBV6-3 and TRBJ1-5, with a possible D match to TRBD1 (6 bases). The CDR3 contains 13 residues. V lost 4 bases and J lost 6, with 10 bases in between. Germline CDR1 is MNHEY and CDR2 is SVGEGT. CDR3 residues: CASSSTGFQPQHF. DNA for the CDR3: TGTGCCAGCAGTTCCACAGGGTTTCAGCCCCAGCATTTT.

The chain is built from TRBV7-2 and TRBJ2-4; 7 nucleotides align to TRBD2. J was trimmed by 1 base and V by 5 bases; bases with no gene match: 5. This CDR3 contains 15 residues. Germline CDR1 SGHTA, CDR2 FQGNSA. CDR3 coding DNA: TGTGCCAGCAGCCCCCTACTAGCGGCCAAAAACATTCAGTACTTC. Translated: CASSPLLAAKNIQYF.

The chain is built from TRBV29-1 and TRBJ2-4; D unclear. The CDR3 runs to 13 residues. V gave up 3 bases and J gave up 0 bases, with 6 bases separating them. Per germline, CDR1 SQVTM and CDR2 ANQGSEA. The CDR3 loop reads CSVERLAKNIQYF. Written as DNA, the CDR3 is TGCAGCGTTGAGAGGCTAGCCAAAAACATTCAGTACTTC.

This clone was detected only a few times. V gene TRBV3-1 (or the pseudogene TRBV3-2) combines with J gene TRBJ1-5; weak D call: TRBD1 (6 bases). This CDR3 region has 14 residues. CDR1 and CDR2 (germline): LGHDT, YNNKEL (reference sequence). V was shortened by 1 base and J by 7 bases, with 11 bases between the two germline ends. The CDR3 sequence: CASSQATGHQPQHF. Written as DNA, the CDR3 is TGTGCCAGCAGCCAAGCCACAGGGCACCAGCCCCAGCATTTT.

For this clone: A junction end diverges from the germline sequence, so it may reflect a read error. The chain carries TRBV7-7 and TRBJ2-5; 10 nucleotides align to TRBD2. The length of the CDR3 is 16 residues. Per germline, CDR1 SSHAT and CDR2 FNYEAQ (reference sequence). CDR3 in amino acids: CASSPPTSGLGGTQYF. The CDR3 nucleotides are TGTGCTAGCAGCCCGCCGACTAGCGGGCTCGGCGGGACCCAGTACTTC.

This clone was recorded once. This rearrangement joins TRBV30 to TRBJ1-6, with a weak D call TRBD1 (5 bases). Trimming removed 0 bases from V and 8 bases from J, with 14 bases in between. This CDR3 comprises 15 residues. CDR1 and CDR2 (germline): GTSNPN, SVGIG (reference sequence). CDR3 sequence reads: CAWSVRRGGDSPLHF. DNA for the CDR3: TGTGCCTGGAGTGTACGGCGGGGGGGAGATTCACCCCTCCACTTT.

This clone was seen a single time. The chain uses TRBV13 and TRBJ2-1; TRBD1 aligns across 7 bases. The V gene's germline CDR1 is PRHDT and CDR2 FYEKMQ (reference sequence). There are 16 residues in the CDR3. Unmatched junction bases numbered 10, after V lost 5 bases and J lost 3 bases. The CDR3 DNA reads TGTGCCAGCAGCGCGATTACAGGGGAGAGCTACAATGAGCAGTTCTTC. It translates to CASSAITGESYNEQFF. Combining the CDR3 with reference TRBV13 and TRBJ2-1 gives the whole variable domain AAGVIQSPRHLIKEKRETATLKCYPIPRHDTVYWYQQGPGQDPQFLISFYEKMQSDKGSIPDRFSAQQFSDYHSELNMSSLELGDSALYFCASSAITGESYNEQFFGPGTRLTVL.

The chain joins TRBV6-1 to TRBJ2-1; possible D gene TRBD1, 6 bases. Germline CDR1 MNHNS, CDR2 SASEGT. The CDR3 covers 18 residues. V was pared by 1 base and J by 1 base, with 17 bases between. The CDR3 DNA follows: TGTGCCAGCAGTGAAGGGGTTTGGGGGCAAGGGTCCTACAATGAGCAGTTCTTC. It translates to CASSEGVWGQGSYNEQFF.

This clone was observed once. The V call is TRBV4-1, the J call TRBJ2-1; D unresolved. CDR3 length: 14 amino acids. Germline V gene data show CDR1 as MGHRA and CDR2 as YSYEKL. V was cut by 3 bases and J by 4 bases, with 10 bases left in between. In DNA form, the CDR3 reads TGCGCCAGCAGCCAGAACAATGATTACAATGAGCAGTTCTTC. This translates into CASSQNNDYNEQFF.

The gene calls are TRBV5-1 and TRBJ1-4; 9 bases agree with TRBD1. The V and J ends lost 4 bases and 4 bases, in that order; junction bases with no gene match: 5. The CDR3 is 15 amino acids. Germline V gene sequence: CDR1 SGHRS, CDR2 YFSETQ. The CDR3 DNA follows: TGCGCCAGCAGCCCGGGACAGGGTCTTAATGAAAAACTGTTTTTT. This codes for CASSPGQGLNEKLFF.